This entry describes one T cell receptor (beta chain). Measured with immunoSEQ multiplex PCR; TCRdb has only the in-frame clones, and not every one. This sample has around 200,000 clones; 86% occur once, and the top ten carry 3% to 4.5%. The V gene's germline CDR1 is LNHDA and CDR2 SQIVND (reference sequence). The CDR3 contains 14 residues. V lost 7 bases and J 5 bases, leaving 15 bases between the germline ends. The sample comes from a study of blood T cell repertoires in COVID-19. Study at large: Sources were T cells, B-cell-depleted T cells, or PBMCs; the material itself was cDNA or gDNA.

The chain joins TRBV19 to TRBJ1-5; D unclear. Source material: PBMCs or T cells enriched from blood (not recorded which). This sequence originates from a woman between 40 and 50 years old with acute COVID-19. This CDR3 is CASKGLTNDQPQHF. The CDR3 DNA sequence: TGTGCCAGTAAAGGTTTGACTAACGATCAGCCCCAGCATTTT.